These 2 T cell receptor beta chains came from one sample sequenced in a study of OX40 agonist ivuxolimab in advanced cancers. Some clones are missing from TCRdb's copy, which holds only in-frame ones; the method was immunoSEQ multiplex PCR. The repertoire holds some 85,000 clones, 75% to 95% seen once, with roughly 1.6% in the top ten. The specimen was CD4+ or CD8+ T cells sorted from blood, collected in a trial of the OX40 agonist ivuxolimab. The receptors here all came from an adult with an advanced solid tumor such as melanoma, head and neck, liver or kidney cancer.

CDR3 in DNA: TGCGCCAGTCGAACAGGTGTGAGCACTGAAGCTTTCTTT. It codes for CASRTGVSTEAFF. This sequence joins TRBV5-1 and TRBJ1-1, with D tentatively TRBD1 (5 bases). This CDR3 is 13 amino acids long. Per germline, CDR1 SGHRS and CDR2 YFSETQ. Deletions cut 8 bases from V and 4 bases from J, with 15 bases between.

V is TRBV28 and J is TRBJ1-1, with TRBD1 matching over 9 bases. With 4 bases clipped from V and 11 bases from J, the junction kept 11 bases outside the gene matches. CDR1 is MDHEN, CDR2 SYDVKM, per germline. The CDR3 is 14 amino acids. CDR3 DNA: TGTGCCAGCAGTTCACAGGGGGCCGGATTTGTCGCTTTCTTT. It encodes CASSSQGAGFVAFF.